Listed below are T cell receptor beta chains from one sample, sequenced in a study of cytomegalovirus exposure and HLA in healthy donors. Some clones are missing from TCRdb's copy, which holds only in-frame ones; the method was immunoSEQ multiplex PCR. The table lists tens of thousands of clones. The sample taken for sequencing was PBMCs. Source of these receptors: a man aged 35-49 years in good health and CMV-seronegative. The CDR3 runs from the conserved cysteine through the conserved F or W. The D gene is left open where the match is weak.

v_gene,d_gene,j_gene,CDR3aa,CDR3nt
TRBV27,TRBD2,TRBJ2-4,CASSLSLLQRGDLAKNIQYF,TGTGCCAGCAGTTTATCTCTTCTCCAGCGGGGGGATCTAGCCAAAAACATTCAGTACTTC
TRBV29-1,TRBD1,TRBJ1-1,CSGGQGSEAFF,TGCAGCGGGGGACAGGGGTCTGAAGCTTTCTTT
TRBV28,NA,TRBJ2-1,CASSLAGRYNEQFF,TGTGCCAGCAGTTTGGCAGGAAGGTACAATGAGCAGTTCTTC
TRBV6-5,NA,TRBJ2-5,CASSVSQETQYF,TGTGCCAGCAGCGTCAGCCAAGAGACCCAGTACTTC
TRBV19,NA,TRBJ2-7,CASSPQISSVTSSYEQYF,TGTGCCAGTAGTCCACAAATCAGTTCAGTCACAAGCTCCTACGAGCAGTACTTC
TRBV5-1,NA,TRBJ2-3,CASSLSPGGTDTQYF,TGCGCCAGCAGCTTGTCCCCAGGGGGCACAGATACGCAGTATTTT
TRBV10-3,NA,TRBJ2-2,CATRQEMNTGELFF,TGTGCCACGCGACAGGAGATGAACACCGGGGAGCTGTTTTTT
TRBV6-5,TRBD2,TRBJ2-1,CASSPTAGGRNEQFF,TGTGCCAGCAGTCCAACGGCGGGGGGGCGGAATGAGCAGTTCTTC
TRBV7-9,NA,TRBJ2-1,CASSLTSSYNEQFF,TGTGCCAGCAGCTTAACGAGCTCCTACAATGAGCAGTTCTTC
TRBV19,NA,TRBJ2-3,CASRRGQRTDTQYF,TGTGCCAGCCGGCGGGGCCAACGCACAGATACGCAGTATTTT
TRBV10-3,TRBD1,TRBJ2-5,CAIKASGQNQETQYF,TGTGCCATCAAAGCCTCGGGACAGAACCAAGAGACCCAGTACTTC
TRBV19,NA,TRBJ2-3,CASSWAGTDTQYF,TGTGCCAGTAGTTGGGCTGGCACAGATACGCAGTATTTT
TRBV18,NA,TRBJ2-7,CASSLQGREQYF,TGTGCCAGCTCACTACAGGGCAGGGAGCAGTACTTC
TRBV6-1,NA,TRBJ1-5,CASRAGYSNQPQHF,TGTGCCAGCAGGGCAGGGTATAGCAATCAGCCCCAGCATTTT
TRBV2,NA,TRBJ1-2,CASTLTGLANYGYTF,TGTGCCAGCACCCTGACAGGCCTAGCTAACTATGGCTACACCTTC
TRBV6-1,NA,TRBJ1-6,CASSDTQGFYSPLHF,TGTGCCAGCAGTGATACCCAGGGATTTTATTCACCCCTCCACTTT
TRBV10-2,TRBD1,TRBJ2-3,CASRDGGQGTDTQYF,TGCGCCAGCAGGGATGGCGGACAGGGGACAGATACGCAGTATTTT
TRBV30,TRBD2,TRBJ2-7,CAWRGRLAGARYEQYF,TGTGCCTGGAGAGGTCGGCTAGCGGGGGCCCGATACGAGCAGTACTTC
TRBV14,NA,TRBJ1-2,CASSRDLEGAYGYTF,TGTGCCAGCAGCCGGGACTTAGAAGGCGCCTATGGCTACACCTTC
TRBV5-4,TRBD1,TRBJ1-2,CASSSTRDRGDGYTF,TGTGCCAGCAGCTCTACCCGGGACAGGGGGGATGGCTACACCTTC
TRBV7-9,NA,TRBJ2-3,CASSWGRNTQYF,TGTGCCAGCAGCTGGGGGAGGAATACGCAGTATTTT
TRBV29-1,TRBD1,TRBJ1-1,CSVGQGLNTEAFF,TGCAGCGTTGGACAGGGTCTGAACACTGAAGCTTTCTTT
TRBV27,NA,TRBJ1-5,CASREGGPPWPQHF,TGTGCCAGCAGGGAGGGGGGGCCTCCTTGGCCCCAGCATTTT
TRBV7-2,TRBD1,TRBJ2-3,CASSPGTATDTQYF,TGTGCCAGCAGCCCCGGGACAGCCACAGATACGCAGTATTTT
TRBV7-3,TRBD2,TRBJ2-1,CASSIRGDNEQFF,TGTGCCAGCAGCATACGGGGGGACAATGAGCAGTTCTTC
TRBV7-8,TRBD2,TRBJ2-1,CASSFRTSGGRDEQFF,TGTGCCAGCAGCTTCAGGACTAGCGGGGGTCGGGATGAGCAGTTCTTC
TRBV9,TRBD1,TRBJ2-3,CASSARDRAFDTQYF,TGTGCCAGCAGCGCCCGGGACAGGGCATTCGATACGCAGTATTTT
TRBV7-9,NA,TRBJ1-2,CASTPVVTAYGYTF,TGTGCCAGCACCCCAGTAGTGACAGCTTATGGCTACACCTTC